Following are 10 T cell receptor beta chains from one sample sequenced in a study of blood T cell repertoires in COVID-19. Sequencing used immunoSEQ multiplex PCR; TCRdb keeps in-frame clones, though not all of them. The profile covers 90,000 to 100,000 clones, with roughly four fifths appearing a single time and about 10% taken by the ten largest. The sequenced sample consisted of peripheral blood. The receptor set was obtained from a man aged 70 or older with acute or convalescent COVID-19.

This chain links TRBV30 with TRBJ2-5; D gene ambiguous. The CDR3 totals 11 residues. V lost 8 bases and J 2 bases, leaving 9 bases between the germline ends. Germline-derived CDR1 and CDR2 are GTSNPN and SVGIG (reference sequence). This chain's CDR3 is CASGQQETQYF. The DNA of the CDR3 is TGTGCCAGTGGGCAGCAAGAGACCCAGTACTTC.

The chain has TRBV9 and TRBJ2-3; 7 positions agree with TRBD2. The CDR3 runs to 14 residues. The V and J ends lost 8 bases and 2 bases, in that order; junction bases with no gene match: 8. Germline-derived CDR1 and CDR2 are SGDLS and YYNGEE. The DNA of the CDR3 is TGTGCCAGTACGGCGGGGGAGAACACAGATACGCAGTATTTT. This encodes CASTAGENTDTQYF.

This clone was seen only a few times. The chain combines TRBV5-1 with TRBJ1-3; the D is unclear. CDR1 SGHRS and CDR2 YFSETQ come from the germline V gene. CDR3 size: 15 residues. Trimming removed 4 bases from V and 1 base from J, with 12 bases in between. For the CDR3, the DNA is TGCGCCAGCAGCCCTTACAGTGGGTCTGGAAACACCATATATTTT. This translates into CASSPYSGSGNTIYF.

The chain couples TRBV5-4 to TRBJ1-2, with 8 bases aligning to TRBD1. CDR3 size: 14 residues. In germline, CDR1 is SGHNT, CDR2 YYREEE (reference sequence). The junction had 6 bases not matched to a gene; V was cut back by 0 bases and J by 8 bases. CDR3 protein: CASSLGTGILGYTF. DNA of the CDR3: TGTGCCAGCAGCTTGGGGACAGGGATATTGGGCTACACCTTC.

The chain is built from TRBV18 and TRBJ2-3; 12 bases match TRBD1. The CDR3 covers 18 residues. Trimming cost V 0 bases and J 4 bases; bases outside gene matches: 8. Germline values: CDR1 KGHSH, CDR2 LQKENI. CDR3 bases: TGTGCCAGCTCACCACCGGTGGGGACAGGGGGCCTCGCAGATACGCAGTATTTT. This translates into CASSPPVGTGGLADTQYF.

This chain uses TRBV2 with TRBJ1-1, with a weak D call TRBD1 (6 bases). CDR3 length: 11 residues. Trimming left V 6 bases short and J 11 bases short, with 13 bases between. CDR1 SNHLY and CDR2 FYNNEI come from the germline V gene. The CDR3 loop is CASSFSGVAFF. In nucleotides, the CDR3 is TGTGCCAGCAGCTTTTCAGGGGTGGCTTTCTTT.

This rearrangement joins TRBV7-9 to TRBJ2-1, with D tentatively TRBD2 (5 bases). The ends were cut back, 5 bases at V and 4 bases at J, with 9 bases in the middle. CDR3 length equals 13 residues. The germline gives CDR1 SEHNR, CDR2 FQNEAQ (reference sequence). CDR3 amino acids: CASSVDFYNEQFF. The CDR3 DNA is TGTGCCAGCAGCGTGGACTTTTACAATGAGCAGTTCTTC.

The chain recombines TRBV9 with TRBJ2-2; weak D call: TRBD2 (6 bases). The CDR3 has 15 residues. Germline V gene lookup returns CDR1 SGDLS and CDR2 YYNGEE. V was pared by 0 bases and J by 0 bases, with 6 bases between. Here the CDR3 DNA reads TGTGCCAGCAGCGTAGGACTAGCGAACACCGGGGAGCTGTTTTTT. Translation: CASSVGLANTGELFF. Filled out from reference TRBV9 and TRBJ2-2, the complete variable domain reads DSGVTQTPKHLITATGQRVTLRCSPRSGDLSVYWYQQSLDQGLQFLIQYYNGEERAKGNILERFSAQQFPDLHSELNLSSLELGDSALYFCASSVGLANTGELFFGEGSRLTVL.

The rearrangement joins TRBV19 to TRBJ2-3; TRBD2 agrees at 12 bases. The CDR3 spans 16 residues. Germline V gene sequence: CDR1 LNHDA, CDR2 SQIVND (reference sequence). J lost 5 bases, V lost 4 bases, and 7 bases had no gene match. The CDR3 reads CASSTLAGGLGDTQYF. As DNA, the CDR3 is TGTGCCAGTAGTACCCTAGCGGGGGGGCTAGGAGATACGCAGTATTTT.

The chain employs TRBV3-1 (or the pseudogene TRBV3-2) and TRBJ2-7, with a weak D call TRBD2 (6 bases). Germline CDR1 and CDR2: LGHDT and YNNKEL (reference sequence). The CDR3 is 16 amino acids. The germline V and J ends were trimmed by 5 bases and 0 bases, with 17 bases remaining between them. For the CDR3, the DNA is TGTGCCAGCAGCAATGGGGTAGCGGCCGCCTCCTACGAGCAGTACTTC. Translated, it gives CASSNGVAAASYEQYF.